The 21 T cell receptor beta chains in this list originate from one sample, sequenced in a study of T cell responses to AZD1222 COVID-19 vaccine. The method was immunoSEQ multiplex PCR; TCRdb's version includes in-frame clones alone and lacks a portion of them. The sample yields almost 80,000 clones, 75% to 90% seen once. Sequences were derived from peripheral blood, sampled on day 0 of AZD1222 vaccination. These receptors originate from an adult in good health.

V and J are TRBV7-7 and TRBJ1-5; no firm D call. Germline V gene sequence: CDR1 SSHAT, CDR2 FNYEAQ (reference sequence). V lost 7 bases and J 6 bases, leaving 13 bases between the germline ends. The CDR3 length is 13 residues. The CDR3 here is CASTPLRGQPQHF. CDR3 nucleotides: TGTGCCAGCACCCCTCTCCGGGGTCAGCCCCAGCATTTT. The variable domain in full, completed from reference TRBV7-7 and TRBJ1-5, reads GAGVSQSPRYKVTKRGQDVTLRCDPISSHATLYWYQQALGQGPEFLTYFNYEAQPDKSGLPSDRFSAERPEGSISTLTIQRTEQRDSAMYRCASTPLRGQPQHFGDGTRLSIL.

The chain recombines TRBV10-3 with TRBJ1-2, with a possible D match to TRBD1 (6 bases). V lost 3 bases, J lost 8 bases, and 16 bases lay in between. The V gene's germline CDR1 is ENHRY and CDR2 SYGVKD. This CDR3 has 14 residues. CDR3 residues: CAISDLGARGGYTF. The DNA for the CDR3 is TGTGCCATCAGTGACCTGGGGGCCCGCGGGGGCTACACCTTC.

This chain joins TRBV27 and TRBJ1-5; 7 nucleotides agree with TRBD1. Germline lookup yields CDR1 MNHEY and CDR2 SMNVEV (reference sequence). This CDR3 has 16 residues. With V trimmed by 2 bases and J by 1 base, 5 bases remained unmatched. The DNA for the CDR3 is TGTGCCAGCAGTTTAAGACAGGGTGAAAGCAATCAGCCCCAGCATTTT. This codes for CASSLRQGESNQPQHF.

The chain is built from TRBV9 and TRBJ2-3; 9 nucleotides align to TRBD2. The CDR3 contains 16 residues. The V and J ends lost 3 bases and 4 bases, in that order; junction bases with no gene match: 9. Germline loops: CDR1 SGDLS, CDR2 YYNGEE. The CDR3 DNA reads TGTGCCAGCAGCGCAGAAAGCGGGAGGTTGGCAGATACGCAGTATTTT. Amino acid sequence: CASSAESGRLADTQYF. Full variable domain (missing parts from reference TRBV9 and TRBJ2-3): DSGVTQTPKHLITATGQRVTLRCSPRSGDLSVYWYQQSLDQGLQFLIQYYNGEERAKGNILERFSAQQFPDLHSELNLSSLELGDSALYFCASSAESGRLADTQYFGPGTRLTVL.

The gene calls are TRBV4-1 and TRBJ1-5, with a weak D call TRBD1 (5 bases). In germline, CDR1 is MGHRA, CDR2 YSYEKL. The ends were cut back, 1 base at V and 6 bases at J, with 16 bases in the middle. The CDR3 runs to 16 residues. The CDR3 nucleotides are TGCGCCAGCAGCCAAGTTGGCGGGACCTCTGCTCAGCCCCAGCATTTT. Its translation is CASSQVGGTSAQPQHF.

The chain links TRBV2 to TRBJ2-2; 11 bases align to TRBD2. The CDR3 spans 16 residues. The germline V gene has CDR1 SNHLY and CDR2 FYNNEI. Unmatched junction bases numbered 5, after V lost 6 bases and J lost 2 bases. CDR3 sequence: CASRATSGENTGELFF. The CDR3 nucleotides are TGTGCCAGCAGGGCGACTAGCGGGGAAAACACCGGGGAGCTGTTTTTT.

The J gene is TRBJ1-1, the V gene TRBV5-8; 7 nucleotides align to TRBD1. The CDR3 covers 13 residues. Germline-derived CDR1 and CDR2 are SGHTS and YDEGEE. With 5 bases clipped from V and 0 bases from J, the junction kept 1 base outside the gene matches. CDR3 residues: CASRGQVNTEAFF. For the CDR3, the DNA is TGTGCCAGCAGAGGACAGGTGAACACTGAAGCTTTCTTT.

The gene calls are TRBV20-1 and TRBJ2-3, with D uncertain. The CDR3 is made up of 10 amino acids. The V and J ends lost 7 bases and 7 bases respectively, with 9 bases between them. CDR1 DFQATT and CDR2 SNEGSKA come from the germline V gene (reference sequence). The CDR3 DNA sequence: TGCAGTGTATGGAGAAATACGCAGTATTTT. This sequence encodes CSVWRNTQYF.

The chain recombines TRBV4-1 with TRBJ2-3, with 9 bases fitting TRBD1. The CDR3 length is 15 residues. Germline lookup yields CDR1 MGHRA and CDR2 YSYEKL. The V gene end was trimmed by 4 bases and the J gene end by 2 bases; junction bases not matched to a gene: 4. CDR3 in amino acids: CASSPQGANTDTQYF. The CDR3 DNA reads TGCGCCAGCAGCCCACAGGGGGCGAACACAGATACGCAGTATTTT.

The J gene is TRBJ1-2, the V gene TRBV6-2 or TRBV6-3, with no clear D. Germline V gene lookup returns CDR1 MNHEY and CDR2 SVGEGT. V was pared by 2 bases and J by 3 bases, with 7 bases between. The CDR3 spans 13 residues. The CDR3 region is CASSYEADYGYTF. CDR3 coding DNA: TGTGCCAGCAGTTACGAGGCAGACTATGGCTACACCTTC.

The rearrangement links TRBV7-2 to TRBJ1-5, with 7 bases that match TRBD1. With 6 bases clipped from V and 5 bases from J, the junction kept 4 bases outside the gene matches. The CDR3 contains 13 residues. CDR1 and CDR2 from the germline V gene are SGHTA and FQGNSA. CDR3 nucleotide sequence: TGTGCCAGCAGTGGGACAGTGGATCAGCCCCAGCATTTT. This translates into CASSGTVDQPQHF.

CDR3 sequence reads: CASRGSGGDEKLFF. CDR3 nucleotide sequence: TGTGCCAGCAGGGGGTCGGGGGGTGATGAAAAACTGTTTTTT. The rearrangement uses TRBV6-5 and TRBJ1-4, with a weak D call TRBD1 (5 bases). The length of the CDR3 is 14 residues. V was clipped by 6 bases and J by 6 bases, with 14 bases between them. Per the germline V gene, CDR1 is MNHEY and CDR2 is SVGAGI.

The chain uses TRBV6-5 and TRBJ2-1, with a tentative D call TRBD2 (6 bases). The CDR3 totals 13 residues. V lost 5 bases and J 9 bases, leaving 14 bases between the germline ends. Germline V gene data show CDR1 as MNHEY and CDR2 as SVGAGI. As DNA, the CDR3 is TGTGCCAGCAGTCGGGAGTACTCGGGTGAGCAGTTCTTC. The encoded protein is CASSREYSGEQFF.

The chain employs TRBV7-2 and TRBJ2-3, with D possibly TRBD2 on 5 matching bases. Trimming took off 5 bases at V and 6 bases at J, with 9 bases between the two ends. The CDR3 runs to 12 residues. The germline CDR1 and CDR2 sequences are SGHTA and FQGNSA. CDR3 DNA sequence: TGTGCCAGCAGCCCACCGGGGGATACGCAGTATTTT. As protein: CASSPPGDTQYF.

J is TRBJ2-2 and V is TRBV5-1; TRBD2 aligns across 7 bases. V was clipped by 3 bases and J by 4 bases; unmatched bases: 6. CDR1 and CDR2 (germline): SGHRS, YFSETQ. The CDR3 totals 15 residues. The CDR3 is CASSSGLGITGELFF. DNA for the CDR3: TGCGCCAGCAGCTCCGGACTAGGGATCACCGGGGAGCTGTTTTTT.

The CDR3 bases are TGTGCTAGTGGTTTGTCTCCGGAATCTCCCCAGCATTTT. Protein: CASGLSPESPQHF. V gene TRBV12-5 combines with J gene TRBJ1-5; D gene uncertain. V lost 2 bases and J lost 10, with 12 bases in between. The length of the CDR3 is 13 residues. The germline V gene has CDR1 LGHNT and CDR2 FRNRAP.

The CDR3 region is CASSPNGPTNEKLFF. The CDR3 nucleotides read TGTGCCAGCTCACCAAACGGTCCAACTAATGAAAAACTGTTTTTT. The chain carries TRBV18 and TRBJ1-4; D not certain. The germline V and J ends were trimmed by 2 bases and 0 bases, with 7 bases remaining between them. Germline V CDR1 and CDR2: KGHSH, LQKENI. The CDR3 has 15 amino acids.

This clone appeared a few times. The chain couples TRBV6-7 to TRBJ2-5, with D possibly being TRBD1 (5 bases). TRBV6-7 belongs to the ORF category, with a function that is uncertain. This CDR3 is 12 amino acids long. V shed 9 bases and J shed 5 bases, with 13 bases lying between them. The CDR3: CARTAGMETQYF. The CDR3 DNA sequence: TGTGCCAGGACCGCAGGGATGGAGACCCAGTACTTC.

The rearrangement uses TRBV5-5 and TRBJ2-1, with 7 bases aligning to TRBD2. This CDR3 has 18 amino acids. The V gene's germline CDR1 is SGHKS and CDR2 YYEKEE (reference sequence). The V and J ends lost 4 bases and 8 bases, in that order; junction bases with no gene match: 21. The CDR3 DNA reads TGTGCCAGCAGCCCCCTCGAAAGCCCGGGACTATATAGCGATGAGCAGTTCTTC. This encodes CASSPLESPGLYSDEQFF. Full variable domain (remainder filled in from reference TRBV5-5 and TRBJ2-1): DAGVTQSPTHLIKTRGQQVTLRCSPISGHKSVSWYQQVLGQGPQFIFQYYEKEERGRGNFPDRFSARQFPNYSSELNVNALLLGDSALYLCASSPLESPGLYSDEQFFGPGTRLTVL.

The chain combines TRBV5-5 with TRBJ1-2; D remains ambiguous. V was pared by 1 base and J by 7 bases, with 11 bases between. The germline CDR1 and CDR2 sequences are SGHKS and YYEKEE (reference sequence). The CDR3 runs 13 residues. CDR3 DNA sequence: TGTGCCAGCAGCTTGCACGCAATTGCTGGCTACACCTTC. As protein: CASSLHAIAGYTF. The whole variable domain, remainder taken from reference TRBV5-5 and TRBJ1-2, is DAGVTQSPTHLIKTRGQQVTLRCSPISGHKSVSWYQQVLGQGPQFIFQYYEKEERGRGNFPDRFSARQFPNYSSELNVNALLLGDSALYLCASSLHAIAGYTFGSGTRLTVV.

The rearrangement joins TRBV18 to TRBJ2-7; D is perhaps TRBD2 (6 bases). Germline CDR1 KGHSH, CDR2 LQKENI. V was shortened by 3 bases and J by 3 bases, with 27 bases between the two germline ends. The CDR3 is 19 residues long. The DNA for the CDR3 is TGTGCCAGCTCACCTCAGCTAATTGGCCCCACCCGGGGGATCTACGAGCAGTACTTC. Amino acid sequence: CASSPQLIGPTRGIYEQYF. Supplemented by reference TRBV18 and TRBJ2-7, the full variable domain reads NAGVMQNPRHLVRRRGQEARLRCSPMKGHSHVYWYRQLPEEGLKFMVYLQKENIIDESGMPKERFSAEFPKEGPSILRIQQVVRGDSAAYFCASSPQLIGPTRGIYEQYFGPGTRLTVT.